The 24 T cell receptor beta chains presented below share a single source sample, sequenced in a study of cytomegalovirus exposure and HLA in healthy donors. The PCR employed 60 Vbeta primers together with 13 Jbeta primers. Repertoires were generated with immunoSEQ multiplex PCR, while TCRdb's copy carries only in-frame clones and drops some. The sample lists 150,000 to 200,000 clones; approximately 86% were seen once. Sequenced material: PBMCs. These receptors were collected from a young woman in good health and CMV-seronegative.

The gene calls are TRBV19 and TRBJ1-5; D is ambiguous. The germline V and J ends were trimmed by 3 bases and 5 bases, with 5 bases remaining between them. The CDR3 totals 12 residues. Looked up from germline, CDR1 is LNHDA and CDR2 is SQIVND (reference sequence). The CDR3: CASSIPYQPQHF. The CDR3 DNA sequence: TGTGCCAGTAGTATCCCTTATCAGCCCCAGCATTTT. Full variable domain (rest looked up from reference TRBV19 and TRBJ1-5): DGGITQSPKYLFRKEGQNVTLSCEQNLNHDAMYWYRQDPGQGLRLIYYSQIVNDFQKGDIAEGYSVSREKKESFPLTVTSAQKNPTAFYLCASSIPYQPQHFGDGTRLSIL.

The chain combines TRBV15 with TRBJ2-5; TRBD1 matches 9 bases. The germline CDR1 and CDR2 sequences are LNHNV and YYDKDF (reference sequence). This CDR3 comprises 12 residues. V trimming: 10 bases; J trimming: 5 bases; junction bases outside the gene matches: 5. CDR3 in amino acids: CASSGTGETQYF. The CDR3 nucleotides read TGTGCCAGCTCCGGGACAGGGGAGACCCAGTACTTC.

The genes are TRBV6-1 and TRBJ2-1, with TRBD2 identical over 11 bases. The CDR3 runs to 14 residues. V dropped 6 bases and J dropped 9; count of bases not matched to a gene: 7. Germline values: CDR1 MNHNS, CDR2 SASEGT. Here the CDR3 DNA reads TGTGCCAGCAGGGTACTAGCGGGAGATGGTGAGCAGTTCTTC. This translates into CASRVLAGDGEQFF.

The CDR3 protein is CASSLIGGEAFF. In DNA form, the CDR3 reads TGTGCCAGCTCACTTATAGGGGGTGAAGCTTTCTTT. This chain links TRBV18 with TRBJ1-1, with D perhaps TRBD1 (6 bases). Trimming stripped 4 bases from V and 7 bases from J, with 10 bases between. Per the germline V gene, CDR1 is KGHSH and CDR2 is LQKENI. This CDR3 comprises 12 residues.

The chain recombines TRBV10-3 with TRBJ2-7; weak D call: TRBD1 (6 bases). Germline assignment: CDR1 ENHRY and CDR2 SYGVKD. The CDR3 runs to 16 residues. The V end was cut by 4 bases, the J end by 3 bases, with 19 bases between. DNA of the CDR3: TGTGCCATCAGTGCTGGGAACAGGGAAGGTTTCTACGAGCAGTACTTC. Translated: CAISAGNREGFYEQYF.

CDR3 bases: TGTGCCAGCAGCTTGGGGTTGAGGCGGGAGACCCCCCACGAGCAGTACTTC. This translates into CASSLGLRRETPHEQYF. The chain is built from TRBV5-4 and TRBJ2-7, with 7 bases that match TRBD2. The CDR3 consists of 17 residues. Per germline, CDR1 SGHNT and CDR2 YYREEE (reference sequence). V shed 0 bases, J shed 5 bases, and the junction held 14 bases outside the gene matches.

The chain has TRBV6-1 and TRBJ1-5; a weak D match, TRBD1 (5 bases). V lost 4 bases and J 9 bases, leaving 13 bases between the germline ends. CDR1 MNHNS and CDR2 SASEGT come from the germline V gene. The CDR3 sequence is 13 residues long. The CDR3 DNA follows: TGTGCCAGCAGTGTTGTGGGGGGTTCGCCCCAGCATTTT. Protein: CASSVVGGSPQHF.

In its sample, this clone was seen a few times. The chain links TRBV2 to TRBJ1-1, with a tentative D call TRBD1 (6 bases). Trimming took 6 bases from V and 5 from J, leaving 10 bases between them. CDR1 is SNHLY and CDR2 is FYNNEI in the germline V gene. The CDR3 has 12 amino acids. CDR3 bases: TGTGCCAGCAGCGGGACACGGACTGAAGCTTTCTTT. It specifies CASSGTRTEAFF.

This clone turned up a few times. The chain joins TRBV5-4 to TRBJ2-3, with TRBD2 matching 7 bases. The CDR3 has 14 residues. Per germline, CDR1 SGHNT and CDR2 YYREEE (reference sequence). Unmatched junction bases numbered 2, after V lost 2 bases and J lost 2 bases. CDR3 sequence (DNA): TGTGCCAGCAGCTTCCTAGCGGCCACAGATACGCAGTATTTT. Translation: CASSFLAATDTQYF.

V usage is TRBV28 and J usage is TRBJ2-3; weak D call: TRBD1 (6 bases). The CDR3 has 18 residues. CDR1 and CDR2 from the germline V gene are MDHEN and SYDVKM. V was trimmed by 6 bases and J by 8 bases, leaving 30 bases between them. The chain's CDR3 is CASSIRVGTRAVPGTQYF. The CDR3 bases are TGTGCCAGCAGCATCAGGGTGGGGACAAGGGCCGTCCCCGGTACGCAGTATTTT.

The chain employs TRBV19 and TRBJ2-7, with TRBD2 identical over 13 bases. Germline lookup yields CDR1 LNHDA and CDR2 SQIVND (reference sequence). Germline trimming cut 10 bases from V and 0 bases from J; bases unmatched to any gene: 3. This CDR3 is built from 14 residues. This chain's CDR3 is CATRLAGGSYEQYF. CDR3 nucleotides: TGTGCCACGAGACTAGCGGGGGGCTCCTACGAGCAGTACTTC.

The chain joins TRBV7-2 to TRBJ2-3, with D possibly TRBD2 on 5 matching bases. CDR3 length equals 17 residues. Germline V gives CDR1 SGHTA, CDR2 FQGNSA. V was clipped by 2 bases and J by 0 bases, with 15 bases between them. The chain's CDR3 is CASSLFSAGASTDTQYF. CDR3 coding DNA: TGTGCCAGCAGCTTATTTAGCGCGGGTGCTAGCACAGATACGCAGTATTTT.

The chain carries TRBV2 and TRBJ2-5; 13 bases are a match to TRBD2. Germline assignment: CDR1 SNHLY and CDR2 FYNNEI. Unmatched junction bases numbered 0, after V lost 6 bases and J lost 2 bases. The CDR3 runs 14 residues. For the CDR3, the DNA is TGTGCCAGCAGGACTAGCGGGGGGCAAGAGACCCAGTACTTC. Translating it yields CASRTSGGQETQYF.

The chain is built from TRBV5-4 and TRBJ2-4; 8 nucleotides line up with TRBD1. The CDR3 runs to 15 residues. Per the germline V gene, CDR1 is SGHNT and CDR2 is YYREEE (reference sequence). V lost 3 bases to trimming and J lost 7 bases; unmatched junction nucleotides: 9. CDR3 loop: CASSSTGGPSNIQYF. The CDR3 DNA reads TGTGCCAGCAGCTCAACAGGGGGTCCCTCGAACATTCAGTACTTC.

This chain uses TRBV11-1 with TRBJ2-2; 9 bases are a match to TRBD2. The CDR3 has 17 residues. The junction had 10 bases not matched to a gene; V was cut back by 2 bases and J by 6 bases. Looked up from germline, CDR1 is SGHAT and CDR2 is FQDESV (reference sequence). CDR3 residues: CASSLNGGRAPAGELFF. The CDR3 bases are TGTGCCAGCAGCTTAAATGGCGGGAGGGCCCCGGCCGGGGAGCTGTTTTTT.

The rearrangement joins TRBV4-2 to TRBJ2-7, with 7 bases matching TRBD1. Germline V CDR1 and CDR2: LGHNA, YNFKEQ. This CDR3 is built from 15 residues. The V gene end was trimmed by 4 bases and the J gene end by 4 bases; junction bases not matched to a gene: 10. The CDR3 sequence: CASSLTTGSGYEQYF. The DNA for the CDR3 is TGTGCCAGCAGCCTCACGACAGGGAGCGGTTACGAGCAGTACTTC.

The chain recombines TRBV10-3 with TRBJ2-3, with 11 positions matching TRBD2. CDR1 ENHRY and CDR2 SYGVKD come from the germline V gene. The V segment lost 3 bases and the J segment 0 bases; nucleotides outside the gene matches: 2. This CDR3 region has 16 residues. For the CDR3, the DNA is TGTGCCATCAGTGATACTAGCGGGGGTAGCACAGATACGCAGTATTTT. It codes for CAISDTSGGSTDTQYF.

This chain uses TRBV4-1 with TRBJ1-2, with TRBD1 identical over 12 bases. The V gene's germline CDR1 is MGHRA and CDR2 YSYEKL. V lost 3 bases to trimming and J lost 5 bases; unmatched junction nucleotides: 7. This CDR3 comprises 16 residues. CDR3 coding DNA: TGCGCCAGCAGCCATCTGGGACAGGGGGCGGAGTATGGCTACACCTTC. Its protein product is CASSHLGQGAEYGYTF.

The chain carries TRBV4-1 and TRBJ1-6, with D perhaps matching TRBD1 (6 bases). The CDR3 is made up of 18 amino acids. Deletions cut 0 bases from V and 2 bases from J, with 14 bases between. Germline V gives CDR1 MGHRA, CDR2 YSYEKL. The CDR3 is CASSQDPQGPTYNSPLHF. In DNA, the CDR3 is TGCGCCAGCAGCCAAGATCCTCAGGGGCCAACCTATAATTCACCCCTCCACTTT.

The chain links TRBV11-2 to TRBJ2-4, with TRBD2 as a possible D gene (6 bases). The CDR3 spans 18 residues. Germline CDR1 and CDR2: SGHAT and FQNNGV. V lost 0 bases to trimming and J lost 0 bases, with 15 bases between them. CDR3 DNA sequence: TGTGCCAGCAGCTTAGATAGGAGGGTAGCGGTAGCCAAAAACATTCAGTACTTC. Translated, it gives CASSLDRRVAVAKNIQYF.

Comment on this clone: An end of the junction differs from the germline gene, which may be a read error. Other DNA sequences from this sample encode an identical CDR3 as well. The chain uses TRBV4-2 and TRBJ2-5, with TRBD2 matching over 7 bases. Germline CDR1 is LGHNA and CDR2 is YNFKEQ. This CDR3 has 15 residues. CDR3 coding DNA: TGTGCCAGCAGCCAAGGCAGCGGGGCCCAAGAGACTCAGTACTTC. This codes for CASSQGSGAQETQYF.

V is TRBV11-3 and J is TRBJ2-3, with D maybe TRBD1 (5 bases). The CDR3 spans 13 residues. The ends were cut back, 1 base at V and 12 bases at J, with 14 bases in the middle. Germline CDR1 is SGHNT and CDR2 is YENEEA. In DNA, the CDR3 is TGTGCCAGCAGCTTAGGGTCGACAGACCTACAGTATTTT. Protein: CASSLGSTDLQYF.

The chain is built from TRBV4-2 and TRBJ1-2; tentative D call: TRBD1 (6 bases). This CDR3 spans 14 amino acids. Trimming left V 4 bases short and J 8 bases short, with 17 bases between. The V gene's germline CDR1 is LGHNA and CDR2 YNFKEQ. The CDR3 loop is CASSRGEGVEGYTF. The CDR3 DNA reads TGTGCCAGCAGCCGAGGGGAGGGGGTTGAGGGCTACACCTTC.

The chain combines TRBV27 with TRBJ1-6, with D uncertain. Per the germline V gene, CDR1 is MNHEY and CDR2 is SMNVEV (reference sequence). CDR3 length: 13 residues. The V gene lost 5 bases and the J gene lost 11 bases, with 13 bases spanning the gap. The CDR3 DNA reads as TGTGCCAGCAGTCCCCGAGGCGATCCACCCCTCCACTTT. Translated, it gives CASSPRGDPPLHF.